This is a list of T cell receptor beta chains from one sample in a study of STAT3 mutations in large granular lymphocyte leukemia. Clones were read by immunoSEQ multiplex PCR, and TCRdb kept only the in-frame ones, dropping some. The data show some 5,000 clones, under 55% seen once. Sequencing used peripheral blood mononuclear cells. The receptors were sampled from a man aged 55 to 70 with T-cell large granular lymphocyte leukemia. Some clones in this sample may be carry-over from other donors' samples. CDR3s include the opening cysteine and the closing phenylalanine or tryptophan. D genes are given only for firm matches. Expanded clones get a size class; other rows say once, few or many, or leave the size out.

D	V	size	J	DNA	CDR3
-	TRBV13	few	TRBJ2-5	TGTGCCAGCAGCTTGTCAGGGGCTGAGACCCAGTACTTC	CASSLSGAETQYF
-	TRBV5-1	-	TRBJ2-7	TGCGCCAGCAGCATCCGGGTGGGCGAGCAGTACTTC	CASSIRVGEQYF
-	TRBV30	once	TRBJ2-3	TGTGCCTGGAGTGTGGGGGATACGCAGTATTTT	CAWSVGDTQYF
TRBD1	TRBV5-1	few	TRBJ1-6	TGCGCCAGTAGCCAGGGGGAGAATTCACCCCTCCACTTT	CASSQGENSPLHF
-	TRBV18	-	TRBJ1-1	TGTGCCAGCCGCCCAGGGGCGTTGGGTACTGAAGCTTTCTTT	CASRPGALGTEAFF
-	TRBV9	-	TRBJ2-1	TGTGCCAGCAGCGCCCAAATGAGGAATGAGCAGTTCTTC	CASSAQMRNEQFF
-	TRBV5-6	-	TRBJ1-2	TGTGCCAGCAGCTCGACACCCAACTATGGCTACACCTTC	CASSSTPNYGYTF
TRBD2	TRBV5-1	few	TRBJ2-1	TGCGCCAGCAGCGCCGGGACTAGCGGATTATACAATGAGCAGTTCTTC	CASSAGTSGLYNEQFF
TRBD2	TRBV7-9	-	TRBJ2-1	TGTGCCAGCAGCTTAGCCCTACTAGCGGGAGGGCCCGAGCAGTTCTTC	CASSLALLAGGPEQFF
-	TRBV30	-	TRBJ2-2	TGTGCCTGGAGATACGGCGGGGAGCTGTTTTTT	CAWRYGGELFF
-	TRBV7-9	-	TRBJ2-3	TGTGCCACCCAGGCAGGCGCACCCACAGATACGCAGTATTTT	CATQAGAPTDTQYF
-	TRBV5-8	-	TRBJ1-2	TGTGCCAGCAGCCGGAGGAATGTGGCGGGGACTGGCTACACCTTC	CASSRRNVAGTGYTF
-	TRBV6-6	-	TRBJ2-6	TGTGCCGTGTCCGGGGCCAACGTCCTGACTTTC	CAVSGANVLTF
-	TRBV29-1	-	TRBJ2-5	TGCAGCGTTGACTATTGGCCAGGGAAAGAGACCCAGTACTTC	CSVDYWPGKETQYF
-	TRBV4-1	few	TRBJ2-7	TGCGCCAGCAGCCAGGCCACAGGGTTCGCCTACGAGCAGTACTTC	CASSQATGFAYEQYF
-	TRBV27	-	TRBJ1-2	TGTGCCAGCAGTCGGAGGGGGGACTACTATGGCTACACCTTC	CASSRRGDYYGYTF
-	TRBV4-1	-	TRBJ2-5	TGCGCCAGCAGCCAAGGTTGGGACGGAGAGACCCAGTACTTC	CASSQGWDGETQYF
-	TRBV27	few	TRBJ1-1	TGTGCCAGCAGTTGGGGGGGCGGGTACACTGAAGCTTTCTTT	CASSWGGGYTEAFF
-	TRBV6-5	-	TRBJ1-1	TGTGCCAGCAACCGAGACAGACGTACTGAAGCTTTCTTT	CASNRDRRTEAFF
-	TRBV29-1	few	TRBJ1-2	TGCAGCGTTGGGACCTTATCTGGGGTTGGCTACACCTTC	CSVGTLSGVGYTF
-	TRBV18	once	TRBJ2-7	TGTGCCAGCTCACCACGGCAAGCCACCGAGCAGTACTTC	CASSPRQATEQYF
-	TRBV6-1	-	TRBJ1-6	TGTGCCAGCAGTGTCGTTCAGGGTGGTAATTCACCCCTCCACTTT	CASSVVQGGNSPLHF
-	TRBV5-1	-	TRBJ1-1	TGCGCCAGCAGCACCGGGACAACCACTGAAGCTTTCTTT	CASSTGTTTEAFF
-	TRBV6-5	-	TRBJ1-2	TGTGCCAGCAGTTTCGGGACCGAGAATGGCTACACCTTC	CASSFGTENGYTF
-	TRBV6-5	-	TRBJ1-1	TGTGCCAGCAACTCCCTAAGGAGGGGCGATACTGAAGCTTTCTTT	CASNSLRRGDTEAFF
-	TRBV28	few	TRBJ1-2	TGTGCCAGCGGCGTCGCGAACCTCTATGGCTACACCTTC	CASGVANLYGYTF
-	TRBV5-1	-	TRBJ2-5	TGCGCCAGCAGCTTGCAGGGCTCGGAGACCCAGTACTTC	CASSLQGSETQYF
-	TRBV5-1	-	TRBJ1-4	TGCGCCAGCAGCTTTTCAGTGAATGAAAAACTGTTTTTT	CASSFSVNEKLFF
-	TRBV7-6	-	TRBJ2-7	TGTGCCAGCAGCTTAGGCAATTACTACGAGCAGTACTTC	CASSLGNYYEQYF
-	TRBV30	-	TRBJ1-6	TGTGCCACCGCCCCTACTAATTCACCCCTCCACTTT	CATAPTNSPLHF
-	TRBV18	-	TRBJ2-7	TGTGCCAGCTCACGTGTAGCCCTCTCCGAGCAGTACTTC	CASSRVALSEQYF
TRBD2	TRBV5-4	few	TRBJ2-3	TGTGCCAGCAGCTCCGGCGGGGGGGCCGGGGCAGATACGCAGTATTTT	CASSSGGGAGADTQYF
-	TRBV5-4	-	TRBJ1-1	TGTGCCAGCAGCCGAGCTAACACTGAAGCTTTCTTT	CASSRANTEAFF
-	TRBV18	few	TRBJ1-1	TGTGCCAGCTCACCCAACAGGGTAACTGAAGCTTTCTTT	CASSPNRVTEAFF
TRBD2	TRBV7-9	-	TRBJ2-2	TGTGCCAGCAGCTTAGCTAGCGGGAGGGCCCACGGGGAGCTGTTTTTT	CASSLASGRAHGELFF
-	TRBV20-1	few	TRBJ2-7	TGCAGCGTTCGACTGACGGGGGAGCAGTACTTC	CSVRLTGEQYF
-	TRBV23-1	-	TRBJ2-1	TGCGCCAGCACCCATAGCGACGGGAGAGTGTACAATGAGCAGTTCTTC	CASTHSDGRVYNEQFF
-	TRBV18	-	TRBJ2-7	TGTGCCAGCTCACCACGGGACGGTGGGCAGTACTTC	CASSPRDGGQYF
-	TRBV5-1	few	TRBJ2-1	TGCGCCAGCAGCTTGGAGGCAACCTACAATGAGCAGTTCTTC	CASSLEATYNEQFF
TRBD2	TRBV25-1	few	TRBJ2-1	TGTGCCAGCGCTGTTGCGGGGGGGGCCTACAATGAGCAGTTCTTC	CASAVAGGAYNEQFF
TRBD1	TRBV18	-	TRBJ1-2	TGTGCCAGCTCACCCCGGGACAGGGGTAGCTACACCTTC	CASSPRDRGSYTF
-	TRBV25-1	-	TRBJ2-5	TGTGCCAGCAGTGAACTGGGGGGTCGTGCCCAGTACTTC	CASSELGGRAQYF